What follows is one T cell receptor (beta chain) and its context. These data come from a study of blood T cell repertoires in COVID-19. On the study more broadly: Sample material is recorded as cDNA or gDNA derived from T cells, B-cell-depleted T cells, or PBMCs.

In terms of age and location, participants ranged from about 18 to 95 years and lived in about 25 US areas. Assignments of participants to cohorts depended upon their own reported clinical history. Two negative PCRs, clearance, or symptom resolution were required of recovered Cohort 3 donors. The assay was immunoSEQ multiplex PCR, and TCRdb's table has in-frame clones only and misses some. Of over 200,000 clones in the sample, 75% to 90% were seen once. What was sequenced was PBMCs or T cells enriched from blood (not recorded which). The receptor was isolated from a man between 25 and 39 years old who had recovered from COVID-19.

CDR3 in amino acids: CASSLNGAGYNSPLHF. CDR3 nucleotides: TGCGCCAGCAGCTTGAATGGGGCCGGATATAATTCACCCCTCCACTTT. The chain employs TRBV5-1 and TRBJ1-6, with a tentative D call TRBD1 (5 bases). This CDR3 is 16 amino acids long. Germline values: CDR1 SGHRS, CDR2 YFSETQ. Trimming removed 1 base from V and 4 bases from J, with 12 bases in between.